The 15 T cell receptor beta chains presented below share a single source sample, sequenced in a study of cytomegalovirus exposure and HLA in healthy donors. PCR involved 60 Vbeta and 13 Jbeta primers. The repertoire was sequenced with immunoSEQ multiplex PCR; TCRdb's copy has only in-frame clones and lacks some. Among approximately 180,000 clones, about four fifths were seen once, and the ten largest hold around 1.7%. The sample consisted of PBMCs. These receptors were obtained from a woman younger than 35 in good health and CMV-seronegative.

V and J are TRBV6-6 and TRBJ2-5, with 10 bases identical to TRBD2. After removal of 0 bases from V and 3 bases from J, the junction contained 4 bases not matched to a gene. CDR3 length: 16 residues. CDR1 MNHNY and CDR2 SVGAGI come from the germline V gene (reference sequence). CDR3 nucleotide sequence: TGTGCCAGCAGTTACTCGGGTCTAGCGGGAGAAGAGACCCAGTACTTC. Its protein is CASSYSGLAGEETQYF.

The V call is TRBV10-1, the J call TRBJ2-7; TRBD2 matches 7 bases. The CDR3 consists of 15 residues. In germline, CDR1 is WNHNN, CDR2 SYGVQD (reference sequence). V was pared by 7 bases and J by 2 bases, with 11 bases of the junction left unmatched. The CDR3 nucleotides are TGCGCCAGCAACATTGAGAGGCGGGGGACCTACGAGCAGTACGTC. It encodes CASNIERRGTYEQYV.

This sequence joins TRBV5-4 and TRBJ2-1; the match to TRBD2 covers 7 bases. V lost 4 bases, J lost 6 bases, and 13 bases stayed unmatched. Germline V CDR1 and CDR2: SGHNT, YYREEE (reference sequence). This CDR3 contains 16 residues. Written as DNA, the CDR3 is TGTGCCAGCAGCCCAAGGGGACTAACGATTATCAATGAGCAGTTCTTC. The encoded protein is CASSPRGLTIINEQFF.

J is TRBJ2-7 and V is TRBV28, with a possible D match to TRBD1 (6 bases). The CDR3 sequence is 16 residues long. Germline V lookup: CDR1 MDHEN, CDR2 SYDVKM. Trimming shortened V by 4 bases and J by 2 bases, and 18 bases separated the two germline ends. CDR3 region: CASSSQGAPTPYEQYF. For the CDR3, the DNA is TGTGCCAGCAGTTCACAGGGTGCCCCTACGCCCTACGAGCAGTACTTC.

The chain carries TRBV2 and TRBJ1-2, with D possibly matching TRBD1 (5 bases). The germline CDR1 and CDR2 sequences are SNHLY and FYNNEI. Trimming left V 7 bases short and J 3 bases short, with 9 bases between. The CDR3 is 12 amino acids. The CDR3 loop is CASTGEYYGYTF. The CDR3 DNA reads TGTGCCAGCACGGGGGAATACTATGGCTACACCTTC.

This clone turned up a few times. The chain combines TRBV27 with TRBJ2-2, with D tentatively TRBD2 (6 bases). Germline V gene lookup returns CDR1 MNHEY and CDR2 SMNVEV (reference sequence). Deletions cut 6 bases from V and 6 bases from J, with 17 bases between. The CDR3 consists of 15 residues. In DNA, the CDR3 is TGTGCCAGCAGGGTATACGGGGGAGCGGCCGGGGAGCTGTTTTTT. Residues: CASRVYGGAAGELFF.

The rearrangement uses TRBV6-5 and TRBJ2-1; D not certain. The CDR3 extends over 13 amino acids. With 4 bases removed from V and 4 bases from J, the gap between germline ends came to 8 bases. Germline-derived CDR1 and CDR2 are MNHEY and SVGAGI. CDR3 sequence reads: CASSFLLYNEQFF. The CDR3 DNA sequence: TGTGCCAGCAGTTTTCTCTTATACAATGAGCAGTTCTTC.

This chain uses TRBV7-8 with TRBJ2-7; possibly TRBD2 for D (5 bases). V dropped 3 bases and J dropped 8 bases, with 20 bases sitting between them. The V gene's germline CDR1 is SGHVS and CDR2 FQNEAQ. The CDR3 loop spans 15 amino acids. CDR3 sequence reads: CASSLRPQAIAQQYF. The CDR3 bases are TGTGCCAGCAGCTTGCGACCCCAGGCAATAGCGCAGCAGTACTTC.

The chain recombines TRBV4-3 with TRBJ2-3, with D perhaps matching TRBD1 (5 bases). Germline V gene lookup returns CDR1 LGHNA and CDR2 YSLEER. The ends were cut back, 0 bases at V and 0 bases at J, with 16 bases in the middle. The CDR3 totals 18 residues. The CDR3 bases are TGCGCCAGCAGCCAAGAAGACAGTCGATTCTCTAGCACAGATACGCAGTATTTT. This gives the protein CASSQEDSRFSSTDTQYF.

This rearrangement joins TRBV6-5 to TRBJ2-7; 11 nucleotides match TRBD1. Looked up from germline, CDR1 is MNHEY and CDR2 is SVGAGI. The CDR3 has 15 amino acids. V shed 2 bases and J 3 bases; nucleotides not matched to a gene: 3. The CDR3 DNA follows: TGTGCCAGCAGTTACACCGGGACAGGGGGCTACGAGCAGTACTTC. The encoded protein is CASSYTGTGGYEQYF.

V is TRBV19 and J is TRBJ1-2; D gene ambiguous. Germline CDR1 reads LNHDA; CDR2 reads SQIVND (reference sequence). V was shortened by 3 bases and J by 3 bases, with 11 bases between the two germline ends. The length of the CDR3 is 14 residues. In DNA, the CDR3 is TGTGCCAGTAGTATGCTAAGGCAGGACTATGGCTACACCTTC. Residues: CASSMLRQDYGYTF.

The rearrangement links TRBV29-1 to TRBJ1-1, with unresolved D. The CDR3 runs to 13 residues. CDR1 is SQVTM, CDR2 ANQGSEA, per germline. Trimming left V 1 base short and J 5 bases short, with 11 bases between. The CDR3 coding sequence is TGCAGCGTTGAAGTGATGGGAGGGACTGAAGCTTTCTTT. Translated: CSVEVMGGTEAFF. Looking up the rest from reference TRBV29-1 and TRBJ1-1 gives the full variable domain: SAVISQKPSRDICQRGTSLTIQCQVDSQVTMMFWYRQQPGQSLTLIATANQGSEATYESGFVIDKFPISRPNLTFSTLTVSNMSPEDSSIYLCSVEVMGGTEAFFGQGTRLTVV.

With respect to this clone: Compared with germline, one end of the junction differs, possibly owing to a read error. The chain is built from TRBV27 and TRBJ2-5; perhaps TRBD2 as D (7 bases). This CDR3 is 14 amino acids long. Germline V gene sequence: CDR1 MNHEY, CDR2 SMNVEV (reference sequence). The CDR3 coding sequence is TGTGCCAGCAGTTGGGGGGGCGGCCAAGAGACCCGGTACTTC. This sequence encodes CASSWGGGQETRYF.

The V call is TRBV14, the J call TRBJ2-7; 11 bases are a match to TRBD1. The CDR3 consists of 15 residues. Per the germline V gene, CDR1 is SGHDN and CDR2 is FVKESK. Unmatched junction bases numbered 6, after V lost 4 bases and J lost 4 bases. CDR3 DNA: TGTGCCAGCAGCCTAGGACAGGGGGCATTGTACGAGCAGTACTTC. Translated: CASSLGQGALYEQYF.

The chain carries TRBV19 and TRBJ1-1, with a weak D call TRBD1 (5 bases). CDR3 size: 15 residues. V gave up 2 bases and J gave up 0 bases, with 10 bases separating them. Germline CDR1 and CDR2: LNHDA and SQIVND (reference sequence). Here the CDR3 reads CASSIRGQLNTEAFF. CDR3 coding DNA: TGTGCCAGTAGTATAAGAGGACAACTGAACACTGAAGCTTTCTTT. Using reference TRBV19 and TRBJ1-1 for the parts outside the CDR3, the full variable domain is DGGITQSPKYLFRKEGQNVTLSCEQNLNHDAMYWYRQDPGQGLRLIYYSQIVNDFQKGDIAEGYSVSREKKESFPLTVTSAQKNPTAFYLCASSIRGQLNTEAFFGQGTRLTVV.